This entry features one T cell receptor (beta chain) sequence. This sample stems from a study of T cell changes during pregnancy in multiple sclerosis. The method was immunoSEQ multiplex PCR; TCRdb's version includes in-frame clones alone and lacks a portion of them. Of tens of thousands of clones detected, 70% to 90% appear once; the ten largest clones hold about 11%. V trimming: 0 bases; J trimming: 4 bases; junction bases outside the gene matches: 1. Per germline, CDR1 MRHNA and CDR2 SNTAGT. This CDR3 is 15 amino acids long. The specimen was CD8+ T cells from peripheral blood mononuclear cells, collected in the third trimester of pregnancy. The genes are TRBV6-4 and TRBJ2-3; 10 positions match TRBD1. The receptor's source is a female donor with multiple sclerosis, enrolled in a pregnancy study. Here the CDR3 DNA reads TGTGCCAGCAGTGACTCGACAGGGGGCGCAGATACGCAGTATTTT. This sequence encodes CASSDSTGGADTQYF.